This is a list of T cell receptor beta chains from one sample in a study of human T cells and chemical hapten exposure. TCRdb re-derived calls from the RACE reads in MiXCR, one entry per CDR3 protein. In the table there are 65,000 to 80,000 distinct CDR3 sequences, approximately 10% of which are singletons. The specimen comprised whole blood, sampled in connection with sensitization to the hapten diphenylcyclopropenone (DPC). All receptors derive from a woman aged 45-65 years with alopecia areata. Some clones in this sample may be carry-over from other donors' samples. The CDR3 runs from the conserved cysteine through the conserved F or W.

V: TRBV5-1; length: 16; J: TRBJ2-5; CDR3: CASSLRTGVRQETQYF
V: TRBV27; length: 13; J: TRBJ2-3; CDR3: CASSLRERNTQYF
V: TRBV6-2/TRBV6-3; length: 14; J: TRBJ1-2; CDR3: CASSYQGELYGYTF
V: TRBV19; length: 15; J: TRBJ1-1; CDR3: CASSPRAQVDTEAFF
V: TRBV6-2/TRBV6-3; length: 15; J: TRBJ2-7; CDR3: CASSYYLGSSYEQYF
V: TRBV27; length: 13; J: TRBJ2-7; CDR3: CASRGTGSREQYF
V: TRBV9; length: 17; J: TRBJ1-4; CDR3: CASSAAEQGRGMGKLFF
V: TRBV18; length: 14; J: TRBJ2-1; CDR3: CASLGPKDLNEQFF
V: TRBV5-1; length: 13; J: TRBJ1-5; CDR3: CASSLDGVQPQHF
V: TRBV7-2; length: 17; J: TRBJ2-1; CDR3: CASSIPGLAGVYNERCF
V: TRBV4-1; length: 17; J: TRBJ1-4; CDR3: CASSQAPDTAGREKLFF
V: TRBV30; length: 15; J: TRBJ1-3; CDR3: CAWSAQTGVGNTIYF